This entry concerns a single TCR beta chain. Its antigen remains unknown. This sample stems from a study of response to subunit inactivated influenza vaccine. General study results and limits: Few additional T cells are recruited per seasonal influenza vaccination, authors suggested.

TCRdb redid the calling of the RT-PCR reads with MiXCR, one entry per CDR3 protein. The profile shows about 540,000 distinct CDR3 sequences, around 21% of them singletons. Germline CDR1 SGHVS, CDR2 FNYEAQ. V lost 0 bases to trimming and J lost 1 base, with 9 bases between them. This CDR3 contains 15 residues. Separately, the same data were catalogued under a study of T cells expressing NK-cell markers. That report adds: UMIs were included in TCR beta cDNA generated by 5'RACE template switching. Beta-chain profiling covered CD3+CD56+NKG2C+, CD3+CD56+NKG2C- and CD3+CD56-NKG2C+ sorted subsets. Within several experiments, an anti-gamma-delta TCR antibody kept the sorting limited to alpha-beta TCR T cells.

J is TRBJ1-1 and V is TRBV7-6; possibly TRBD1 for D (6 bases). Specimen: CD4+ T cells sorted from PBMCs, collected 11 to 12 days after vaccination. The TCR originated in a man over 45 who received an inactivated influenza vaccine. The CDR3 reads CASSLAAGANTEAFF. CDR3 sequence (DNA): TGTGCCAGCAGCTTAGCAGCAGGGGCGAACACTGAAGCTTTCTTT. Full variable domain (outside the CDR3, taken from reference TRBV7-6 and TRBJ1-1): GAGVSQSPRYKVTKRGQDVALRCDPISGHVSLYWYRQALGQGPEFLTYFNYEAQQDKSGLPNDRFSAERPEGSISTLTIQRTEQRDSAMYRCASSLAAGANTEAFFGQGTRLTVV.